These 9 T cell receptor beta chains share one sample of origin, sequenced in a study of shared clonotypes between healthy human individuals. TCRdb's table, derived via immunoSEQ multiplex PCR, lists solely in-frame clones and lacks some. The sample has more than 2,000,000 clones, approximately 92% seen once. The specimen sequenced was naive CD4+ T cells sorted from blood. The sample's subset: CD45RA+ positively selected. The receptors originated from a man aged 18 to 35 in good health.

The chain joins TRBV19 to TRBJ2-3; D is unresolved. The CDR3 consists of 13 residues. Trimming took 7 bases from V and 0 from J, leaving 8 bases between them. From germline, CDR1 is LNHDA and CDR2 SQIVND (reference sequence). The CDR3 is CASTPSSTDTQYF. The CDR3 DNA follows: TGTGCCAGTACCCCAAGTAGCACAGATACGCAGTATTTT.

J is TRBJ2-6 and V is TRBV28, with a tentative D call TRBD1 (6 bases). V was trimmed by 6 bases and J by 0 bases, leaving 9 bases between them. The CDR3 runs to 15 residues. CDR1 and CDR2 (germline): MDHEN, SYDVKM. The DNA of the CDR3 is TGTGCCAGCAGAACAGGGAGCTCTGGGGCCAACGTCCTGACTTTC. It encodes CASRTGSSGANVLTF.

This clone was recorded only once. V usage is TRBV5-1 and J usage is TRBJ2-3; no definite D call. Germline V gene data show CDR1 as SGHRS and CDR2 as YFSETQ. The length of the CDR3 is 15 residues. Trimming took 0 bases from V and 2 from J, leaving 10 bases between them. CDR3 nucleotides: TGCGCCAGCAGCTTGGCGGGCTTCCCCACAGATACGCAGTATTTT. This gives the protein CASSLAGFPTDTQYF.

The rearrangement uses TRBV19 and TRBJ2-4; a possible D gene is TRBD1 (5 bases). The V and J ends lost 7 bases and 0 bases respectively, with 10 bases between them. There are 14 residues in the CDR3. Germline V gene sequence: CDR1 LNHDA, CDR2 SQIVND (reference sequence). CDR3 amino acids: CASTVDTAKNIQYF. The CDR3 DNA sequence: TGTGCCAGTACTGTGGACACAGCCAAAAACATTCAGTACTTC.

The chain has TRBV19 and TRBJ2-5, with 11 bases aligning to TRBD2. The CDR3 has 17 residues. J lost 2 bases, V lost 2 bases, and 7 bases had no gene match. The germline gives CDR1 LNHDA, CDR2 SQIVND (reference sequence). The CDR3 sequence: CASSITSGTSGQETQYF. The CDR3, as DNA: TGTGCCAGTAGTATAACCTCCGGGACTAGCGGACAAGAGACCCAGTACTTC.

The CDR3 protein is CASSGKIGSNTGELFF. CDR3 coding DNA: TGTGCCAGCAGCGGGAAAATAGGGTCGAACACCGGGGAGCTGTTTTTT. The chain has TRBV7-9 and TRBJ2-2; the D is unclear. Per the germline V gene, CDR1 is SEHNR and CDR2 is FQNEAQ (reference sequence). Trimming stripped 5 bases from V and 0 bases from J, with 13 bases between. The CDR3 spans 16 residues.

The chain is built from TRBV7-2 and TRBJ2-5, with 9 bases fitting TRBD2. This CDR3 has 14 residues. The trim removed 6 bases at V and 1 base at J, leaving 3 bases unmatched. Germline-derived CDR1 and CDR2 are SGHTA and FQGNSA. CDR3 DNA sequence: TGTGCCAGCAGAATAGCGGGAGCCCAAGAGACCCAGTACTTC. This gives the protein CASRIAGAQETQYF.

The chain combines TRBV19 with TRBJ2-7, with TRBD1 matching 9 bases. The CDR3 runs to 14 residues. The trim removed 4 bases at V and 7 bases at J, leaving 8 bases unmatched. Germline-derived CDR1 and CDR2 are LNHDA and SQIVND (reference sequence). The CDR3 nucleotides read TGTGCCAGTAGTACCTCGACAGGGGGTAAAGAGCAGTACTTC. Translated, it gives CASSTSTGGKEQYF. Combining the CDR3 with reference TRBV19 and TRBJ2-7 gives the whole variable domain DGGITQSPKYLFRKEGQNVTLSCEQNLNHDAMYWYRQDPGQGLRLIYYSQIVNDFQKGDIAEGYSVSREKKESFPLTVTSAQKNPTAFYLCASSTSTGGKEQYFGPGTRLTVT.

This chain joins TRBV30 and TRBJ2-7; 7 positions match TRBD1. The V segment lost 4 bases and the J segment 4 bases; nucleotides outside the gene matches: 10. CDR1 GTSNPN and CDR2 SVGIG come from the germline V gene (reference sequence). This CDR3 is built from 14 residues. In nucleotides, the CDR3 is TGTGCCTGGAACCCCGGACAGGTCAAATACGAGCAGTACTTC. Encoded protein: CAWNPGQVKYEQYF.